Sequencing of this TCR beta chain was carried out in a study of cytomegalovirus exposure and HLA in healthy donors. Findings and limits, study-wide: Sequence variants that were highly shared formed a cluster that was likely a sequencing artifact. Among the CMV-associated chains, a few were confirmed in vitro as specific for CMV antigens. Across donors, most TCRs were seen rarely, yet some public ones were widespread.

It was with 60 Vbeta and 13 Jbeta primers that the PCR ran. Assay used: immunoSEQ multiplex PCR; TCRdb lists only in-frame clones, some missing. The table includes around 89,000 clones, 76% detected once. Remarks on this clone: What it binds is not known.

V was shortened by 4 bases and J by 0 bases, with 17 bases between the two germline ends. The CDR3 loop spans 17 amino acids. Germline CDR1 and CDR2: SEHNR and FQNEAQ (reference sequence). The V gene is TRBV7-9, the J gene TRBJ2-3; TRBD1 might be the D (6 bases). The sequence derives from a man in his forties in good health and CMV-seronegative. Source material: PBMCs. The CDR3 nucleotides are TGTGCCAGCAGCTCAAGACAGGTCCACCCTAGCACAGATACGCAGTATTTT. It codes for CASSSRQVHPSTDTQYF.